Following are 4 T cell receptor beta chains from one sample sequenced in a study of immune evolution from preneoplasia to lung adenocarcinoma. The method was immunoSEQ multiplex PCR; TCRdb's version includes in-frame clones alone and lacks a portion of them. The sample contains just under 10,000 clones, approximately 80% of which appear only once. Source material: FFPE minimally invasive lung adenocarcinoma tissue. Receptor source: a person in their 70s with lung adenocarcinoma. Some clones in this sample may be carry-over from other donors' samples.

This clone was recorded once. The junction and the germline gene differ at one end; a read error may be behind it. V is TRBV5-1 and J is TRBJ1-1; TRBD1 might be the D (5 bases). Germline V lookup: CDR1 SGHRS, CDR2 YFSETQ. CDR3 length: 16 amino acids. The CDR3 reads CASSLGGANWRTKAFF. CDR3 sequence (DNA): TGCGCCAGCAGCTTGGGTGGGGCGAACTGGCGCACTAAAGCTTTCTTT.

This clone was seen only a few times. The chain couples TRBV15 to TRBJ1-3; D gene ambiguous. The CDR3 spans 14 residues. CDR1 LNHNV and CDR2 YYDKDF come from the germline V gene (reference sequence). V lost 1 base and J lost 4, with 8 bases in between. The chain's CDR3 is CATSRASTGNTIYF. The CDR3 DNA reads as TGTGCCACCAGCAGAGCCTCGACGGGAAACACCATATATTTT.

The chain joins TRBV6-5 to TRBJ1-3, with D perhaps matching TRBD1 (5 bases). The CDR3 is 15 amino acids. The V end lost 5 bases, the J end lost 0 bases, and 11 bases lay between the germline ends. Per the germline V gene, CDR1 is MNHEY and CDR2 is SVGAGI. CDR3 in amino acids: CASSQDTFSGNTIYF. The CDR3 DNA follows: TGTGCCAGCAGTCAGGACACCTTCTCTGGAAACACCATATATTTT.

This chain links TRBV6-6 with TRBJ2-7; D gene unclear. V was pared by 7 bases and J by 5 bases, with 18 bases between. Germline V CDR1 and CDR2: MNHNY, SVGAGI (reference sequence). The CDR3 is made up of 14 amino acids. The CDR3 region is CASIPSSRAHEQYF. In DNA, the CDR3 is TGTGCCAGCATCCCTAGTTCCCGGGCGCACGAGCAGTACTTC.